These 10 T cell receptor beta chains were all obtained from the same sample, sequenced in a study of T cell responses to AZD1222 COVID-19 vaccine. TCRdb's copy holds only in-frame clones and misses some; the assay was immunoSEQ multiplex PCR. The sample yields over 85,000 clones, about 87% seen once. The sequencing here drew on peripheral blood, taken 28 days after the second AZD1222 dose. The source of these receptors is an adult who received the AZD1222 COVID-19 vaccine.

The V call is TRBV28, the J call TRBJ1-5; possible D gene TRBD1, 5 bases. The CDR3 is 16 amino acids. Germline assignment: CDR1 MDHEN and CDR2 SYDVKM. V was clipped by 2 bases and J by 6 bases, with 17 bases between them. CDR3 residues: CASSLRFAGDAQPQHF. CDR3 nucleotide sequence: TGTGCCAGCAGTTTAAGGTTTGCGGGGGATGCTCAGCCCCAGCATTTT.

The chain recombines TRBV7-9 with TRBJ2-7, with 7 bases identical to TRBD1. The CDR3 is made up of 11 amino acids. V dropped 5 bases and J dropped 7; count of bases not matched to a gene: 2. The germline CDR1 and CDR2 sequences are SEHNR and FQNEAQ (reference sequence). The DNA of the CDR3 is TGTGCCAGCAGCGCGGACAGGGAGCAGTACTTC. Residues: CASSADREQYF.

The rearrangement uses TRBV10-3 and TRBJ1-5; 7 bases are shared with TRBD1. The CDR3 extends over 16 amino acids. Germline lookup yields CDR1 ENHRY and CDR2 SYGVKD. With 9 bases clipped from V and 2 bases from J, the junction kept 13 bases outside the gene matches. CDR3 sequence (DNA): TGTGCCATTTCGGATTTAGGGACAGAAGGCAATCAGCCCCAGCATTTT. It yields the protein CAISDLGTEGNQPQHF.

This clone was found once. The gene calls are TRBV2 and TRBJ1-1; D uncertain. Looked up from germline, CDR1 is SNHLY and CDR2 is FYNNEI. The CDR3 extends over 11 amino acids. Trimming stripped 6 bases from V and 5 bases from J, with 7 bases between. CDR3 region: CASSLRTEAFF. In DNA form, the CDR3 reads TGTGCCAGCAGCCTCAGGACTGAAGCTTTCTTT. Based on the CDR3 plus reference TRBV2 and TRBJ1-1, the full variable domain is EPEVTQTPSHQVTQMGQEVILRCVPISNHLYFYWYRQILGQKVEFLVSFYNNEISEKSEIFDDQFSVERPDGSNFTLKIRSTKLEDSAMYFCASSLRTEAFFGQGTRLTVV.

V and J are TRBV25-1 and TRBJ2-1; D might be TRBD1 (5 bases). Germline lookup yields CDR1 MGHDK and CDR2 SYGVNS. This CDR3 is 15 amino acids long. Trimming removed 1 base at V and 2 bases at J, with 9 bases between. CDR3 sequence: CASSESSTAYNEQFF. The CDR3 DNA reads as TGTGCCAGCAGTGAATCCTCGACAGCCTACAATGAGCAGTTCTTC.

The rearrangement links TRBV19 to TRBJ1-1; a weak D match, TRBD1 (5 bases). Trimming took 3 bases from V and 4 from J, leaving 15 bases between them. The CDR3 has 15 residues. CDR1 is LNHDA and CDR2 is SQIVND in the germline V gene (reference sequence). The CDR3 sequence is CASSMGETGSTEAFF. CDR3 sequence (DNA): TGTGCCAGTAGTATGGGGGAAACCGGGAGCACTGAAGCTTTCTTT.

The chain carries TRBV5-1 and TRBJ2-7, with 7 nucleotides matching TRBD1. The V and J ends lost 2 bases and 7 bases, in that order; junction bases with no gene match: 12. CDR1 and CDR2 from the germline V gene are SGHRS and YFSETQ. The CDR3 extends over 15 amino acids. CDR3 DNA sequence: TGCGCCAGCAGCTTTCACGGGACAGCCCTCTTTGAGCAGTACTTC. It yields the protein CASSFHGTALFEQYF.

The chain is built from TRBV5-1 and TRBJ1-1, with D hard to call. The CDR3 spans 14 residues. V was clipped by 0 bases and J by 3 bases, with 9 bases between them. Germline CDR1 is SGHRS and CDR2 is YFSETQ. The DNA for the CDR3 is TGCGCCAGCAGCTTGGGAGGGTGGGACACTGAAGCTTTCTTT. It specifies CASSLGGWDTEAFF.

The chain carries TRBV18 and TRBJ2-7; 7 bases are shared with TRBD2. In germline, CDR1 is KGHSH, CDR2 LQKENI. V shed 0 bases and J 2 bases; nucleotides not matched to a gene: 4. The length of the CDR3 is 15 residues. DNA for the CDR3: TGTGCCAGCTCACCACCGTCGAGCGGGGCCTACGAGCAGTACTTC. Translating it yields CASSPPSSGAYEQYF.

The chain links TRBV10-3 to TRBJ1-4; 7 nucleotides match TRBD1. CDR3 length equals 13 residues. Trimming cost V 6 bases and J 6 bases; bases outside gene matches: 4. CDR1 is ENHRY and CDR2 is SYGVKD in the germline V gene. DNA of the CDR3: TGTGCCATCAGCCTAGACAGGGATGAAAAACTGTTTTTT. Its protein is CAISLDRDEKLFF.